A single TCR beta chain is shown here with its context. As yet, its antigen is unknown. The data derive from a study of PD-L1 blockade in urothelial cancer. Overall study context: Patients' histories included 0 to 3 prior chemotherapy regimens. Investigators checked blood 3 weeks (second dose) and 6 weeks after treatment start.

TCR analog templates of synthetic origin were spiked into each PCR. TCRdb keeps only in-frame clones here, not all; method: immunoSEQ multiplex PCR. The table lists over 45,000 clones, roughly 87% of them singletons. This CDR3 spans 16 amino acids. The junction had 5 bases not matched to a gene; V was cut back by 6 bases and J by 0 bases. Germline CDR1 reads MDHEN; CDR2 reads SYDVKM. Study results and caveats: Better progression-free and overall survival followed lower pretreatment blood clonality.

The starting material was PBMCs, obtained around atezolizumab (anti-PD-L1) treatment. The V gene is TRBV28, the J gene TRBJ2-6, with 7 bases aligning to TRBD1. The TCR originated in a man aged 60 to 75 with urothelial cancer. The DNA of the CDR3 is TGTGCCAGCAGGGACAGGCTAAGCTCTGGGGCCAACGTCCTGACTTTC. It yields the protein CASRDRLSSGANVLTF.